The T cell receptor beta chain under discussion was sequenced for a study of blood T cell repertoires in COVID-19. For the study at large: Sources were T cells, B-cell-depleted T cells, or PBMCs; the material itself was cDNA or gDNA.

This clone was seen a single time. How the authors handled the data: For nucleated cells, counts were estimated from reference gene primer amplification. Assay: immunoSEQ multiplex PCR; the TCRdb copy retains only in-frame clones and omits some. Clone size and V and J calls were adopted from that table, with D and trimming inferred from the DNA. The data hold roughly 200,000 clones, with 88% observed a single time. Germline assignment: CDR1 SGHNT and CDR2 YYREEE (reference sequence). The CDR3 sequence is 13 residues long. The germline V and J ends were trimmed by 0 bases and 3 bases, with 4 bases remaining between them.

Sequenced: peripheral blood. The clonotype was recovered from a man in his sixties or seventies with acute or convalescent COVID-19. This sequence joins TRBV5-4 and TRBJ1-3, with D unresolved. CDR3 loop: CASSLVDGNTIYF. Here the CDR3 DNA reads TGTGCCAGCAGCTTGGTAGATGGAAACACCATATATTTT.